The 27 T cell receptor beta chains given below trace back to one sample, sequenced in a study of shared clonotypes between healthy human individuals. CD45RO-negative, CCR7-positively selected cells formed the naive CD8 fraction, excluding terminally differentiated effector memory CD45RA+ cells. Assay used: immunoSEQ multiplex PCR; TCRdb lists only in-frame clones, some missing. The sample consists of 1.5 million to 2.5 million clones, about 95% of them appearing once. Sequencing was done on a sample of naive CD8+ T cells sorted from blood. The receptors come from a man aged 18 to 29 in good health.

The chain couples TRBV6-5 to TRBJ2-7; TRBD2 agrees at 10 bases. Germline CDR1 reads MNHEY; CDR2 reads SVGAGI. With V trimmed by 6 bases and J by 2 bases, 7 bases remained unmatched. CDR3 size: 15 residues. The CDR3 DNA is TGTGCCAGCAGCCAGGGACTAGCGCCGACCTACGAGCAGTACTTC. Its protein is CASSQGLAPTYEQYF.

This clone was detected once. The chain recombines TRBV6-1 with TRBJ2-1; the match to TRBD2 covers 10 bases. The germline V gene has CDR1 MNHNS and CDR2 SASEGT. The junction had 3 bases not matched to a gene; V was cut back by 5 bases and J by 2 bases. The length of the CDR3 is 15 residues. CDR3 protein: CASSLLAGTYNEQFF. CDR3 coding DNA: TGTGCCAGCAGTCTACTAGCGGGGACCTACAATGAGCAGTTCTTC.

The V and J genes are TRBV10-1 and TRBJ1-5; no reliable D call. The CDR3 is 12 residues long. The germline gives CDR1 WNHNN, CDR2 SYGVQD (reference sequence). Trimming took 3 bases from V and 5 from J, leaving 5 bases between them. The CDR3 coding sequence is TGCGCCAGCAGTGATAATTATCAGCCCCAGCATTTT. Protein product: CASSDNYQPQHF.

The V gene is TRBV5-6, the J gene TRBJ2-7; 7 bases line up with TRBD1. This CDR3 is 13 amino acids long. V was pared by 5 bases and J by 0 bases, with 2 bases of the junction left unmatched. CDR1 and CDR2 (germline): SGHDT, YYEEEE. CDR3 sequence (DNA): TGTGCCAGCAGACGGACAGGCTCCTACGAGCAGTACTTC. This translates into CASRRTGSYEQYF.

The J gene is TRBJ1-5, the V gene TRBV28, with D perhaps TRBD1 (6 bases). The V end was cut by 3 bases, the J end by 0 bases, with 9 bases between. The CDR3 contains 15 residues. From germline, CDR1 is MDHEN and CDR2 SYDVKM. CDR3 coding DNA: TGTGCCAGCAGTTTGGGGGGCCATAGCAATCAGCCCCAGCATTTT. This sequence encodes CASSLGGHSNQPQHF. The full variable domain, completed using reference TRBV28 and TRBJ1-5, is DVKVTQSSRYLVKRTGEKVFLECVQDMDHENMFWYRQDPGLGLRLIYFSYDVKMKEKGDIPEGYSVSREKKERFSLILESASTNQTSMYLCASSLGGHSNQPQHFGDGTRLSIL.

The chain uses TRBV13 and TRBJ2-7; D may be TRBD1 (5 bases). V was trimmed by 7 bases and J by 2 bases, leaving 12 bases between them. This CDR3 contains 13 residues. Germline CDR1 is PRHDT and CDR2 is FYEKMQ (reference sequence). The CDR3 region has the DNA TGTGCCAGCACTACCGGCAGGGCCTACGAGCAGTACTTC. Protein sequence: CASTTGRAYEQYF.

V and J are TRBV5-6 and TRBJ2-1; 7 bases match TRBD1. CDR1 is SGHDT, CDR2 YYEEEE, per germline. The CDR3 covers 14 residues. J lost 2 bases, V lost 7 bases, and 6 bases had no gene match. The CDR3 reads CASGYRGTYNEQFF. In DNA form, the CDR3 reads TGTGCCAGCGGATACAGGGGTACCTACAATGAGCAGTTCTTC.

V usage is TRBV4-1 and J usage is TRBJ1-5; D is uncertain. V dropped 4 bases and J dropped 2 bases, with 15 bases sitting between them. The CDR3 is 16 residues long. Germline CDR1 is MGHRA and CDR2 is YSYEKL. CDR3 amino acids: CASSPRVGLRNQPQHF. CDR3 in DNA: TGCGCCAGCAGCCCACGAGTGGGCCTTCGCAATCAGCCCCAGCATTTT.

V gene TRBV12-5 combines with J gene TRBJ2-3, with 10 bases that match TRBD1. The germline V gene encodes CDR1 LGHNT and CDR2 FRNRAP. The junction had 8 bases not matched to a gene; V was cut back by 5 bases and J by 6 bases. This CDR3 has 15 residues. The CDR3 bases are TGTGCTAGTGGTCGAAGGACAGGGGGAGCTGATACGCAGTATTTT. Amino acids: CASGRRTGGADTQYF.

The chain couples TRBV4-1 to TRBJ1-6; the D is unclear. Germline values: CDR1 MGHRA, CDR2 YSYEKL. CDR3 size: 18 residues. V dropped 0 bases and J dropped 4 bases, with 16 bases sitting between them. CDR3 coding DNA: TGCGCCAGCAGCCAAGATAAAGCAGGAATCGGGTATAATTCACCCCTCCACTTT. This encodes CASSQDKAGIGYNSPLHF.

This sequence joins TRBV11-2 and TRBJ2-3, with 8 bases aligning to TRBD1. The CDR3 totals 15 residues. V was clipped by 4 bases and J by 2 bases; unmatched bases: 5. Germline CDR1 is SGHAT and CDR2 is FQNNGV. CDR3 protein: CASSSGQGNTDTQYF. CDR3 nucleotide sequence: TGTGCCAGCAGCTCAGGACAGGGAAACACAGATACGCAGTATTTT. Full variable domain (missing parts from reference TRBV11-2 and TRBJ2-3): EAGVAQSPRYKIIEKRQSVAFWCNPISGHATLYWYQQILGQGPKLLIQFQNNGVVDDSQLPKDRFSAERLKGVDSTLKIQPAKLEDSAVYLCASSSGQGNTDTQYFGPGTRLTVL.

The chain combines TRBV7-9 with TRBJ1-1, with 7 bases aligning to TRBD1. The CDR3 length is 14 residues. Germline V gives CDR1 SEHNR, CDR2 FQNEAQ (reference sequence). The J segment lost 6 bases and the V segment lost 0 bases, leaving 4 bases of the junction unmatched. CDR3 sequence: CASSLASTGAEAFF. As DNA, the CDR3 is TGTGCCAGCAGCTTAGCCAGTACAGGGGCTGAAGCTTTCTTT. Full variable domain (missing parts from reference TRBV7-9 and TRBJ1-1): DTGVSQNPRHKITKRGQNVTFRCDPISEHNRLYWYRQTLGQGPEFLTYFQNEAQLEKSRLLSDRFSAERPKGSFSTLEIQRTEQGDSAMYLCASSLASTGAEAFFGQGTRLTVV.

The chain couples TRBV5-6 to TRBJ2-2; D is uncertain. This CDR3 is 16 amino acids long. Deletions cut 2 bases from V and 0 bases from J, with 11 bases between. The germline gives CDR1 SGHDT, CDR2 YYEEEE. CDR3 sequence reads: CASSLRLHANTGELFF. CDR3 DNA sequence: TGTGCCAGCAGCTTAAGATTGCATGCGAACACCGGGGAGCTGTTTTTT.

This chain uses TRBV2 with TRBJ2-5, with D perhaps given as TRBD1 or TRBD2 (6 bases each). This CDR3 region has 13 residues. The V end lost 6 bases, the J end lost 4 bases, and 12 bases lay between the germline ends. Looked up from germline, CDR1 is SNHLY and CDR2 is FYNNEI. CDR3 sequence (DNA): TGTGCCAGCAGAGAGGGGGGCGGAGAGACCCAGTACTTC. Translating gives CASREGGGETQYF.

The chain has TRBV4-1 and TRBJ2-2, with D possibly matching TRBD2 (5 bases). The CDR3 has 14 residues. Germline V gene lookup returns CDR1 MGHRA and CDR2 YSYEKL. With 4 bases removed from V and 7 bases from J, the gap between germline ends came to 13 bases. CDR3: CASSPVTGIGELFF. The CDR3 DNA reads as TGCGCCAGCAGCCCCGTGACGGGGATCGGGGAGCTGTTTTTT.

The rearrangement joins TRBV2 to TRBJ2-1; 7 bases match TRBD2. CDR1 is SNHLY and CDR2 is FYNNEI in the germline V gene. The CDR3 runs to 15 residues. J gave up 4 bases and V 6 bases, and 9 bases lay outside the gene matches. CDR3 residues: CASRSLADWYNEQFF. The CDR3 DNA reads TGTGCCAGCAGATCGCTAGCGGACTGGTACAATGAGCAGTTCTTC.

This rearrangement joins TRBV29-1 to TRBJ2-3; 8 nucleotides match TRBD2. After removal of 2 bases from V and 2 bases from J, the junction contained 12 bases not matched to a gene. CDR1 and CDR2 (germline): SQVTM, ANQGSEA. The CDR3 extends over 17 amino acids. The CDR3 here is CSVEQWVAGRFTDTQYF. DNA of the CDR3: TGCAGCGTTGAACAATGGGTAGCGGGGAGATTCACAGATACGCAGTATTTT.

The chain is built from TRBV4-3 and TRBJ2-7; 8 bases are shared with TRBD2. V lost 0 bases, J lost 3 bases, and 7 bases stayed unmatched. This CDR3 is 16 amino acids long. CDR1 is LGHNA and CDR2 is YSLEER in the germline V gene. DNA of the CDR3: TGCGCCAGCAGCCAAGATGTTTATAGCGGGGACTACGAGCAGTACTTC. Its protein is CASSQDVYSGDYEQYF.

Points on this clone: Within the sample, other DNA sequences also encode this same CDR3. The chain uses TRBV5-1 and TRBJ2-7; 10 nucleotides align to TRBD1. With 7 bases clipped from V and 3 bases from J, the junction kept 1 base outside the gene matches. The germline V gene has CDR1 SGHRS and CDR2 YFSETQ. The CDR3 totals 12 residues. The CDR3 nucleotides read TGCGCCAGCCGGGACAGGGGCTACGAGCAGTACTTC. Translating gives CASRDRGYEQYF. Using reference TRBV5-1 and TRBJ2-7 for the parts outside the CDR3, the full variable domain is KAGVTQTPRYLIKTRGQQVTLSCSPISGHRSVSWYQQTPGQGLQFLFEYFSETQRNKGNFPGRFSGRQFSNSRSEMNVSTLELGDSALYLCASRDRGYEQYFGPGTRLTVT.

J is TRBJ2-5 and V is TRBV6-5; possible D gene TRBD2, 5 bases. V shed 6 bases and J shed 5 bases, with 16 bases lying between them. Germline V lookup: CDR1 MNHEY, CDR2 SVGAGI. The CDR3 length is 14 residues. The CDR3 sequence is CASSRTGFWETQYF. The CDR3 DNA follows: TGTGCCAGCAGCCGAACGGGGTTCTGGGAGACCCAGTACTTC.

The genes are TRBV4-1 and TRBJ2-1; D ambiguous. The germline V gene has CDR1 MGHRA and CDR2 YSYEKL. V lost 0 bases and J 9 bases, leaving 15 bases between the germline ends. The CDR3 consists of 15 residues. CDR3 in amino acids: CASSQDLRPEIEQFF. The CDR3 DNA is TGCGCCAGCAGCCAAGATTTACGGCCAGAGATTGAGCAGTTCTTC.

This clone was seen a single time. The chain joins TRBV7-9 to TRBJ2-5; 7 nucleotides agree with TRBD1. V dropped 2 bases and J dropped 5; count of bases not matched to a gene: 14. Per germline, CDR1 SEHNR and CDR2 FQNEAQ (reference sequence). This CDR3 region has 17 residues. CDR3 coding DNA: TGTGCCAGCAGCTTAAGGAGGACAGGCACCCCCCAGGAGACCCAGTACTTC. Translating it yields CASSLRRTGTPQETQYF.

The chain couples TRBV9 to TRBJ1-1; 10 positions match TRBD1. Germline V gives CDR1 SGDLS, CDR2 YYNGEE. Germline trimming cut 0 bases from V and 5 bases from J; bases unmatched to any gene: 7. This CDR3 comprises 16 residues. The CDR3 loop is CASSVGDRGLRTEAFF. In DNA, the CDR3 is TGTGCCAGCAGCGTAGGGGACAGGGGCCTTCGAACTGAAGCTTTCTTT.

The V gene is TRBV6-7, the J gene TRBJ1-1; 7 bases are shared with TRBD1. Being an ORF, TRBV6-7 has a function that is uncertain. The CDR3 totals 13 residues. J was trimmed by 7 bases and V by 6 bases; bases with no gene match: 8. CDR3 loop: CASSPTGESEAFF. CDR3 coding DNA: TGTGCCAGCAGCCCTACAGGGGAGAGTGAAGCTTTCTTT.

The genes are TRBV2 and TRBJ2-3; D may be TRBD2 (5 bases). From germline, CDR1 is SNHLY and CDR2 FYNNEI. The CDR3 has 15 amino acids. Trimming took 8 bases from V and 5 from J, leaving 20 bases between them. The CDR3 is CASWIPGLGGDTQYF. CDR3 nucleotides: TGTGCCAGCTGGATTCCGGGCCTTGGAGGAGATACGCAGTATTTT.

This clone appeared a few times. V and J are TRBV7-6 and TRBJ1-1, with D possibly matching TRBD1 (6 bases). V was pared by 5 bases and J by 4 bases, with 17 bases between. The germline gives CDR1 SGHVS, CDR2 FNYEAQ. The CDR3 runs to 15 residues. The CDR3 nucleotides are TGTGCCAGCAGCGTAATAACAGGGAAGGGCACTGAAGCTTTCTTT. This gives the protein CASSVITGKGTEAFF.

The chain is built from TRBV7-6 and TRBJ2-5; TRBD1 might be the D (6 bases). CDR1 and CDR2 from the germline V gene are SGHVS and FNYEAQ. The CDR3 is 14 amino acids. V lost 5 bases to trimming and J lost 1 base, with 11 bases between them. This CDR3 is CASSPEGVQETQYF. The CDR3 DNA follows: TGTGCCAGCAGCCCCGAGGGGGTCCAAGAGACCCAGTACTTC.